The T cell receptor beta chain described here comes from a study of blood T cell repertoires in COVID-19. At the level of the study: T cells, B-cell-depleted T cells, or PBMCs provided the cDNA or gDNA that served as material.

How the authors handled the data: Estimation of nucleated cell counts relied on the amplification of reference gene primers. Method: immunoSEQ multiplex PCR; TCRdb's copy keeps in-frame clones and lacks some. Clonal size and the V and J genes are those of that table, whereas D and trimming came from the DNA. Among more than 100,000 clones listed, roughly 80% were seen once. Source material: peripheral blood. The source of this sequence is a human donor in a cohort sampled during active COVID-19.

The CDR3 DNA follows: TGTGCCAGCTCACCATCGCTAGCGGGGGGACCGAACACCGGGGAGCTGTTTTTT. Residues: CASSPSLAGGPNTGELFF. The chain is built from TRBV18 and TRBJ2-2; 11 bases are a match to TRBD2. The ends lost 2 bases at V and 0 bases at J; junction bases unmatched: 5. The CDR3 spans 18 residues. Germline V CDR1 and CDR2: KGHSH, LQKENI. Combining the CDR3 with reference TRBV18 and TRBJ2-2 gives the whole variable domain NAGVMQNPRHLVRRRGQEARLRCSPMKGHSHVYWYRQLPEEGLKFMVYLQKENIIDESGMPKERFSAEFPKEGPSILRIQQVVRGDSAAYFCASSPSLAGGPNTGELFFGEGSRLTVL.